This TCR beta chain was recorded in a study of T cell repertoires in cytomegalovirus infection. TCRdb fed the reads into MiXCR, producing one record per CDR3 protein. The sample lists approximately 170,000 distinct CDR3 sequences, 17% occurring once. This clonotype was seen a few times. The CDR3 loop spans 15 amino acids. The V gene's germline CDR1 is SEHNR and CDR2 FQNEAQ (reference sequence). V was cut by 0 bases and J by 7 bases, with 15 bases left in between. The rearrangement links TRBV7-9 to TRBJ2-5, with D perhaps TRBD2 (6 bases). Specimen: CD8+ T cells from PBMCs. The TCR originated in a human donor in good health (CMV status not recorded). Some clones in this sample may be carry-over from other donors' samples. The CDR3 loop is CASSLALDGTGTQYF. CDR3 coding DNA: TGTGCCAGCAGCTTAGCGCTGGACGGGACTGGGACCCAGTACTTC.